These 12 T cell receptor beta chains originate from one sample sequenced in a study of early T cells in non-severe SARS-CoV-2 infection. Each CDR3 protein gets one entry after TCRdb re-called the 5' RACE reads with MiXCR. The sample holds about 70,000 distinct CDR3 sequences, more than 8% seen once. The starting material was whole blood, obtained at baseline. These receptor sequences come from an adult who was a healthcare worker with PCR-confirmed SARS-CoV-2 infection or an uninfected control (not recorded which).

In this sample, this clonotype turned up a few times. V and J are TRBV27 and TRBJ2-3; 8 bases are shared with TRBD1. Germline CDR1 is MNHEY and CDR2 is SMNVEV (reference sequence). CDR3 length equals 18 residues. V was pared by 0 bases and J by 1 base, with 9 bases of the junction left unmatched. CDR3 amino acids: CASSLSFRGQAGTDTQYF. DNA of the CDR3: TGTGCCAGCAGTTTATCGTTCAGGGGGCAGGCCGGCACAGATACGCAGTATTTT.

This clonotype has just a few counts. The CDR3 region is CASSPPGAGTDTQYF. Written as DNA, the CDR3 is TGTGCCAGCTCACCACCAGGGGCAGGCACAGATACGCAGTATTTT. The chain recombines TRBV18 with TRBJ2-3, with a tentative D call TRBD1 (5 bases). CDR3 size: 15 residues. Trimming removed 0 bases from V and 1 base from J, with 8 bases in between. Germline-derived CDR1 and CDR2 are KGHSH and LQKENI. Drawing the rest from reference TRBV18 and TRBJ2-3, the complete variable domain is NAGVMQNPRHLVRRRGQEARLRCSPMKGHSHVYWYRQLPEEGLKFMVYLQKENIIDESGMPKERFSAEFPKEGPSILRIQQVVRGDSAAYFCASSPPGAGTDTQYFGPGTRLTVL.

There are many counts of this clonotype. The rearrangement uses TRBV5-6 and TRBJ2-3; no definite D call. This CDR3 comprises 13 residues. V shed 1 base and J shed 2 bases, with 5 bases lying between them. Germline V CDR1 and CDR2: SGHDT, YYEEEE. CDR3 nucleotide sequence: TGTGCCAGCAGCTTGTATCTCACAGATACGCAGTATTTT. Its protein product is CASSLYLTDTQYF.

The table lists this clonotype with many counts. J is TRBJ1-5 and V is TRBV20-1; weak D call: TRBD1 (6 bases). Looked up from germline, CDR1 is DFQATT and CDR2 is SNEGSKA (reference sequence). The CDR3 is 13 amino acids. V gave up 5 bases and J gave up 7 bases, with 15 bases separating them. The CDR3 reads CSASSQGSQPQHF. In nucleotides, the CDR3 is TGCAGTGCTTCCTCGCAGGGGTCACAGCCCCAGCATTTT.

This clonotype was found many times. This sequence joins TRBV6-5 and TRBJ1-6; D ambiguous. This CDR3 is 13 amino acids long. Trimming stripped 7 bases from V and 0 bases from J, with 4 bases between. Germline V lookup: CDR1 MNHEY, CDR2 SVGAGI. The CDR3 sequence: CASTSSYNSPLHF. In DNA form, the CDR3 reads TGTGCCAGCACGAGCTCCTATAATTCACCCCTCCACTTT.

This clonotype was seen only a few times. This rearrangement joins TRBV19 to TRBJ1-2; 7 nucleotides agree with TRBD1. The CDR3 is made up of 13 amino acids. Germline V lookup: CDR1 LNHDA, CDR2 SQIVND (reference sequence). The V gene end was trimmed by 10 bases and the J gene end by 3 bases; junction bases not matched to a gene: 8. CDR3 sequence: CATKQGSDYGYTF. The CDR3 coding sequence is TGTGCCACTAAACAGGGGTCGGACTATGGCTACACCTTC.

This clonotype was seen many times. The chain joins TRBV29-1 to TRBJ1-2; D unresolved. The CDR3 spans 11 residues. The germline V and J ends were trimmed by 7 bases and 6 bases, with 12 bases remaining between them. CDR1 is SQVTM and CDR2 is ANQGSEA in the germline V gene. The CDR3: CSAGGSHGYTF. The CDR3 DNA reads TGCAGCGCCGGCGGATCTCATGGCTACACCTTC.

This clonotype came up a few times. This sequence joins TRBV7-9 and TRBJ2-1; the match to TRBD2 covers 9 bases. The CDR3 has 19 residues. Germline CDR1 SEHNR, CDR2 FQNEAQ (reference sequence). The trim removed 3 bases at V and 8 bases at J, leaving 20 bases unmatched. The CDR3 coding sequence is TGTGCCAGCAGCTTTCCTGTGCAGTCTAGCGGGAAAGTCACCGATGAGCAGTTCTTC. Its translation is CASSFPVQSSGKVTDEQFF.

This clonotype was counted a few times. The rearrangement joins TRBV20-1 to TRBJ2-7; D is possibly TRBD2 (5 bases). V was trimmed by 1 base and J by 6 bases, leaving 19 bases between them. CDR3 size: 15 residues. Germline CDR1 reads DFQATT; CDR2 reads SNEGSKA (reference sequence). CDR3 DNA sequence: TGCAGTGCTAGAGTAGGTGGTCACAGAGGAGGCGAGCAGTACTTC. This encodes CSARVGGHRGGEQYF.

This clonotype has just a few counts. This chain links TRBV5-1 with TRBJ1-2; 8 nucleotides line up with TRBD1. The germline CDR1 and CDR2 sequences are SGHRS and YFSETQ. J gave up 6 bases and V 0 bases, and 7 bases lay outside the gene matches. This CDR3 contains 15 residues. The CDR3 loop reads CASSLVAGGPDGYTF. The DNA for the CDR3 is TGCGCCAGCAGCTTGGTGGCAGGGGGCCCTGATGGCTACACCTTC.

This clonotype showed up many times. The chain links TRBV6-6 to TRBJ2-4; a weak D match, TRBD2 (6 bases). This CDR3 contains 12 residues. V lost 9 bases to trimming and J lost 2 bases, with 8 bases between them. In germline, CDR1 is MNHNY, CDR2 SVGAGI (reference sequence). CDR3 bases: TGTGCCAGTGGAGGGCCCAAAAACATTCAGTACTTC. Encoded protein: CASGGPKNIQYF.

The sample holds many counts of this clonotype. The rearrangement uses TRBV5-5 and TRBJ2-7; possible D gene TRBD2, 6 bases. The CDR3 runs to 16 residues. Germline values: CDR1 SGHKS, CDR2 YYEKEE (reference sequence). Trimming removed 2 bases from V and 6 bases from J, with 21 bases in between. As DNA, the CDR3 is TGTGCCAGCAGCTTTGGGGGGAGCGGCCTTACGGGCGAGCAGTACTTC. This encodes CASSFGGSGLTGEQYF.